This T cell receptor (beta chain) was sequenced in a study of memory CD4+ T cells and cytomegalovirus serostatus. Methods used by the authors: Out-of-frame sequences were removed, leaving 2 million to 2.5 million distinct TCRbeta sequences. The data were produced by immunoSEQ multiplex PCR, yet TCRdb's version contains in-frame clones alone and is incomplete. The V and J calls and clone size are taken from that table; D and trimming were inferred from the DNA. This sample has 40,000 to 45,000 clones, with 75% to 85% found just once. The sort gate was single viable CD3+CD4+CD8-CD45RO+ cells for memory CD4+ T cells. CD4+ T cells were isolated by positive magnetic selection. Germline CDR1 and CDR2: SGHNT and YYREEE (reference sequence). The CDR3 is 14 residues long. V gave up 4 bases and J gave up 7 bases, with 17 bases separating them.

The chain couples TRBV5-4 to TRBJ1-2; D is perhaps TRBD1 (6 bases). The TCR was taken from an adult in good health and CMV-seronegative. The specimen sequenced was memory CD4+ T cells from blood. DNA of the CDR3: TGTGCCAGCAGCGGCGGCGTACAGGGACTTGGCTACACCTTC. This sequence encodes CASSGGVQGLGYTF.